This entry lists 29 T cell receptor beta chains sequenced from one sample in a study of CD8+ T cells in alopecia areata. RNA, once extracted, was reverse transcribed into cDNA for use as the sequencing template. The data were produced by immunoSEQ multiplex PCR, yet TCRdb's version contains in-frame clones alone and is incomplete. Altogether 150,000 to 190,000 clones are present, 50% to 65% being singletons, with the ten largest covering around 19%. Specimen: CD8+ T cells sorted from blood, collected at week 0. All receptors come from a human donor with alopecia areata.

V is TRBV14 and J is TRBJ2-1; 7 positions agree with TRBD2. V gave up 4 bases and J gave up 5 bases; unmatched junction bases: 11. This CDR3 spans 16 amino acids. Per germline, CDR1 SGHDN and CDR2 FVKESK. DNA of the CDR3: TGTGCCAGCAGCCCCTTTGGGGAGGGCACCGACAATGAGCAGTTCTTC. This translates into CASSPFGEGTDNEQFF.

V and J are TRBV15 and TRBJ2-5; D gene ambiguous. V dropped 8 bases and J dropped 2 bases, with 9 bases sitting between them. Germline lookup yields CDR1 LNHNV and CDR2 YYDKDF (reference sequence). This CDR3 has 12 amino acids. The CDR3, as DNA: TGTGCCACCGTGGATGATCAAGAGACCCAGTACTTC. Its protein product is CATVDDQETQYF.

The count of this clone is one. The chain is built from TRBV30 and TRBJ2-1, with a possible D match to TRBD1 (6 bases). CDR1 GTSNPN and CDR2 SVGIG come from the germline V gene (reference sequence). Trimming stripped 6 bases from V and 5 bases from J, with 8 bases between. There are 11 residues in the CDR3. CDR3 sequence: CACEGDNEQFF. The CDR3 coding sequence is TGTGCCTGCGAGGGGGACAATGAGCAGTTCTTC.

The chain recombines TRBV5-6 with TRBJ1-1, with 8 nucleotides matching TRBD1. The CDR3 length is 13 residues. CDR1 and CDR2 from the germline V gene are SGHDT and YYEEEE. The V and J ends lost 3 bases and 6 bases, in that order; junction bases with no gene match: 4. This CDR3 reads CASSYRGGSEAFF. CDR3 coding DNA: TGTGCCAGCAGCTACAGGGGGGGCTCTGAAGCTTTCTTT.

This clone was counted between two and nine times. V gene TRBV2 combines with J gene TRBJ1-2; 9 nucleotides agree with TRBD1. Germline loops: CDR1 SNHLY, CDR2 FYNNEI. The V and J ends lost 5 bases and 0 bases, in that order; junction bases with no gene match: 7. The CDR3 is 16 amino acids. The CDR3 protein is CASSPGTGTPNYGYTF. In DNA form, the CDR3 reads TGTGCCAGCAGTCCCGGGACAGGGACCCCTAACTATGGCTACACCTTC.

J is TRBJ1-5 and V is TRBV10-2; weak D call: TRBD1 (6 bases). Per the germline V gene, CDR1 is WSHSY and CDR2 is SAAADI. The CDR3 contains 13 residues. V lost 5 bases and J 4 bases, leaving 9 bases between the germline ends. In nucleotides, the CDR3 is TGCGCCAGCAGTCAGGGGATAAATCAGCCCCAGCATTTT. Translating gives CASSQGINQPQHF.

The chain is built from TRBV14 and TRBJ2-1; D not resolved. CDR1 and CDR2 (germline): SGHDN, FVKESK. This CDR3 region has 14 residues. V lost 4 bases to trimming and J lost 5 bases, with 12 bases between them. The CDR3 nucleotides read TGTGCCAGCAGCCCCGGTGACGGAGACAATGAGCAGTTCTTC. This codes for CASSPGDGDNEQFF.

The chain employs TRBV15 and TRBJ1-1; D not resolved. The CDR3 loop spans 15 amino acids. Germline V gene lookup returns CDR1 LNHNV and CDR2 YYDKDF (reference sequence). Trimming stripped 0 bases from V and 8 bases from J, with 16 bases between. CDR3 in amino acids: CATSRDQEGQSEAFF. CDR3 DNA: TGTGCCACCAGCAGAGATCAGGAAGGGCAAAGCGAAGCTTTCTTT. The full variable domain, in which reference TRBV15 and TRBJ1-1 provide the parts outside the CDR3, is DAMVIQNPRYQVTQFGKPVTLSCSQTLNHNVMYWYQQKSSQAPKLLFHYYDKDFNNEADTPDNFQSRRPNTSFCFLDIRSPGLGDTAMYLCATSRDQEGQSEAFFGQGTRLTVV.

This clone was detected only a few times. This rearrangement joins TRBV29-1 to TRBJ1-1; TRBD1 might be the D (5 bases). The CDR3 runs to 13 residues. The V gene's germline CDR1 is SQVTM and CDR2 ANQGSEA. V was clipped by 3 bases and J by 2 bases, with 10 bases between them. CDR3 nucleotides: TGCAGCGTTGACACAGGCCCAAACACTGAAGCTTTCTTT. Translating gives CSVDTGPNTEAFF.

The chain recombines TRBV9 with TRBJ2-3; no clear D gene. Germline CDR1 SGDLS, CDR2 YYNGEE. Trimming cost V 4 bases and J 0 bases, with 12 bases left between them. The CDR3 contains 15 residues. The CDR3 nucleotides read TGTGCCAGCAGCACCCAGAGCACTAGCACAGATACGCAGTATTTT. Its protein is CASSTQSTSTDTQYF.

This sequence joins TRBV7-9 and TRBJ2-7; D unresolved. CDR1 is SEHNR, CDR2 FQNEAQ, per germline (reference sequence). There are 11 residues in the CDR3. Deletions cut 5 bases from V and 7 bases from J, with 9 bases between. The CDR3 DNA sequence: TGTGCCAGCAGCCCCCGAGAGGAGCAGTACTTC. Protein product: CASSPREEQYF.

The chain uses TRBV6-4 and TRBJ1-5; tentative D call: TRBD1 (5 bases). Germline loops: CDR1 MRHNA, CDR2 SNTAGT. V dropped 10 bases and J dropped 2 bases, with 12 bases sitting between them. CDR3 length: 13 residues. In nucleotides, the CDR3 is TGTGCCATCGACCCGGGGGGCAATCAGCCCCAGCATTTT. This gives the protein CAIDPGGNQPQHF.

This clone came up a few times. This chain's CDR3 is CASSQGSGAGTQYF. CDR3 bases: TGCGCCAGCAGTCAGGGGAGCGGTGCTGGGACCCAGTACTTC. V and J are TRBV23-1 and TRBJ2-5, with D maybe TRBD2 (5 bases). TRBV23-1 is annotated as an ORF whose role is uncertain. V shed 3 bases and J shed 7 bases, with 15 bases lying between them. This CDR3 is built from 14 residues.

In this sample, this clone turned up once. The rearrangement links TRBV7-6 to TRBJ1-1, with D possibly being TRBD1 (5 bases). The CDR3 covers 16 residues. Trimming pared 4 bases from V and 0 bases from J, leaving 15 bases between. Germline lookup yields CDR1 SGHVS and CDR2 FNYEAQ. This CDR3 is CASSSFHGTMNTEAFF. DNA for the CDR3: TGTGCCAGCAGCTCCTTTCACGGGACGATGAACACTGAAGCTTTCTTT.

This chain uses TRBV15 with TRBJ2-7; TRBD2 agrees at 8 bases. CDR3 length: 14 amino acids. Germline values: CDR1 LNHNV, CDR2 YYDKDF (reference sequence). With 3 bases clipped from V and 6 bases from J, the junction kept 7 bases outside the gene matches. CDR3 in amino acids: CATSSPGLGGEQYF. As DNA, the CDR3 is TGTGCCACCAGCAGTCCGGGACTAGGTGGCGAGCAGTACTTC. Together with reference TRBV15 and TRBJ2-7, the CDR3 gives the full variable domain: DAMVIQNPRYQVTQFGKPVTLSCSQTLNHNVMYWYQQKSSQAPKLLFHYYDKDFNNEADTPDNFQSRRPNTSFCFLDIRSPGLGDTAMYLCATSSPGLGGEQYFGPGTRLTVT.

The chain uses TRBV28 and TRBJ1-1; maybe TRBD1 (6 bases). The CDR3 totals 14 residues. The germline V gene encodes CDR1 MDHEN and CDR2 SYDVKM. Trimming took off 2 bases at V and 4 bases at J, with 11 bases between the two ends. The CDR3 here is CASSLGRGGTEAFF. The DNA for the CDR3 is TGTGCCAGCAGTTTAGGCAGGGGTGGCACTGAAGCTTTCTTT. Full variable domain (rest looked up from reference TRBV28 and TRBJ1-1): DVKVTQSSRYLVKRTGEKVFLECVQDMDHENMFWYRQDPGLGLRLIYFSYDVKMKEKGDIPEGYSVSREKKERFSLILESASTNQTSMYLCASSLGRGGTEAFFGQGTRLTVV.

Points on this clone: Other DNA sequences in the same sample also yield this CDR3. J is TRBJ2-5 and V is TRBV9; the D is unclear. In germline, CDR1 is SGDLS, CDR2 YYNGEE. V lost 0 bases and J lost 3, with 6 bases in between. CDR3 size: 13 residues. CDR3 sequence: CASSVEVEETQYF. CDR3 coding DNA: TGTGCCAGCAGCGTAGAAGTAGAAGAGACCCAGTACTTC.

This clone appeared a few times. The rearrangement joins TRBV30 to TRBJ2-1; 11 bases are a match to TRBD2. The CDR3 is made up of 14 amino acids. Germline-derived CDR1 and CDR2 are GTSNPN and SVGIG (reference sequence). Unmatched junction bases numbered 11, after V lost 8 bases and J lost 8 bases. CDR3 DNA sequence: TGTGCCGTATTTGGGGCTAGCGGGGGGTATGAGCAGTTCTTC. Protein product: CAVFGASGGYEQFF.

CDR3 amino acids: CASSLDRGYSPLHF. In nucleotides, the CDR3 is TGTGCCAGCAGCTTAGACAGGGGGTATTCACCCCTCCACTTT. The V gene is TRBV7-6, the J gene TRBJ1-6; 8 bases fit TRBD1. Germline trimming cut 1 base from V and 8 bases from J; bases unmatched to any gene: 1. The germline gives CDR1 SGHVS, CDR2 FNYEAQ. The CDR3 consists of 14 residues.

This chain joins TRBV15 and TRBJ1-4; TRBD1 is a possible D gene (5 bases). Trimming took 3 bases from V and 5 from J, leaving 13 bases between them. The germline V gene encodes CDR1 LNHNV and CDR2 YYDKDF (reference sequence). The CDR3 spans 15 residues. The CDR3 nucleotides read TGTGCCACCAGCAGGGAAAGACAGACGAATGAAAAACTGTTTTTT. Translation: CATSRERQTNEKLFF.

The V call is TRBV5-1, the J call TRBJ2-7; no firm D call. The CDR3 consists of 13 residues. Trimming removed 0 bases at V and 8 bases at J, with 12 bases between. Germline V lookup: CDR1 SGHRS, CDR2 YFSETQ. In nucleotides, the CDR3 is TGCGCCAGCAGCTTGGATTACAGCAACCAGCAGTACTTC. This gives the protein CASSLDYSNQQYF.

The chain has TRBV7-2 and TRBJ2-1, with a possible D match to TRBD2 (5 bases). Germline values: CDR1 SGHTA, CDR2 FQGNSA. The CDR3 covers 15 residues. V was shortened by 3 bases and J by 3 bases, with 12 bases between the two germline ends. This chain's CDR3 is CASSFVAKLYNEQFF. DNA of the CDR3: TGTGCCAGCAGCTTCGTAGCGAAACTCTACAATGAGCAGTTCTTC.

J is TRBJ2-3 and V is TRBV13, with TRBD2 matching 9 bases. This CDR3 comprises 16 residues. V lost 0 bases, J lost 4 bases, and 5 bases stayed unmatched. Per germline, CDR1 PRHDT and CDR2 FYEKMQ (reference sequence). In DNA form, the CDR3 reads TGTGCCAGCAGCTTAGGTGCTAGCGGGGCCGCAGATACGCAGTATTTT. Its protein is CASSLGASGAADTQYF.

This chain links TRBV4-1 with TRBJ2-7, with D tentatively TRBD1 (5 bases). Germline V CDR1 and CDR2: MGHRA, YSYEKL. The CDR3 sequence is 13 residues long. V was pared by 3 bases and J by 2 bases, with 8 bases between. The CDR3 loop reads CASSHLTAYEQYF. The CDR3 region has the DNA TGCGCCAGCAGCCATCTGACAGCCTACGAGCAGTACTTC.

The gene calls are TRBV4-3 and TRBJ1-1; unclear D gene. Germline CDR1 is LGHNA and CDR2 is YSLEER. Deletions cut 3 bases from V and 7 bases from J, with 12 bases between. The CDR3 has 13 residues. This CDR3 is CASSHYSNSEAFF. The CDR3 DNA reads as TGCGCCAGCAGCCATTACAGTAATAGTGAAGCTTTCTTT.

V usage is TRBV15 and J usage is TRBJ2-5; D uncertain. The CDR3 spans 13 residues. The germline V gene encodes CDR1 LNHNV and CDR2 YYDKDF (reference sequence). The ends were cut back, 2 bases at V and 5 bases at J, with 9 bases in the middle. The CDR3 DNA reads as TGTGCCACCAGCAGACCCCCCGAGGAGACCCAGTACTTC. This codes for CATSRPPEETQYF.

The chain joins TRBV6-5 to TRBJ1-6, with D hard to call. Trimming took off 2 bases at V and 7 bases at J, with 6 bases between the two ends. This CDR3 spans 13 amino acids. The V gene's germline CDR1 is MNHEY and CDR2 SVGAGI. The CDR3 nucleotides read TGTGCCAGCAGTTACAGCGGGAATTCACCCCTCCACTTT. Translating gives CASSYSGNSPLHF.

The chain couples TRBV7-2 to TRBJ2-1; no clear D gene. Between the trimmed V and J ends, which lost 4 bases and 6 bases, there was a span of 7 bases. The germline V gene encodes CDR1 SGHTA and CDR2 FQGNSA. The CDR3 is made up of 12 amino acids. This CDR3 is CASSWVGNEQFF. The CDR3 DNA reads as TGTGCCAGCAGCTGGGTGGGCAATGAGCAGTTCTTC.

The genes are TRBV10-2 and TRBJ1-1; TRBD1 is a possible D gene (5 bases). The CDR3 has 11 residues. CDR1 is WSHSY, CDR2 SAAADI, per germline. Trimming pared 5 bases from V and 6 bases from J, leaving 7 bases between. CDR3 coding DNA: TGCGCCAGCAGTCGGGGCGCTGAAGCTTTCTTT. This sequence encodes CASSRGAEAFF.